Listed below are T cell receptor beta chains from one sample, sequenced in a study of T cell repertoires in cytomegalovirus infection. The antigens of these receptors remain unknown. TCRdb used MiXCR to reprocess the reads, holding one entry per CDR3 protein. The data hold fewer than 1,000,000 distinct CDR3 sequences, with 31% observed a single time. Sequences were derived from cultured CD8+ T cells from PBMCs, sampled from culture after CMV antigen stimulation. The receptors here all came from a human donor in good health (CMV status not recorded). Some clones in this sample may be carry-over from other donors' samples. Each CDR3 is given with its conserved first and last residue. D genes are given only for firm matches. For some rows the clone size is stated as once, few or many, or as a class when expanded; others skip it.

abundance	d_gene	v_gene	j_gene	CDR3aa	CDR3nt
NA	NA	TRBV7-6	TRBJ2-3	CASSRGQSSTDTQYF	TGTGCCAGCAGCCGGGGGCAGTCTAGCACAGATACGCAGTATTTT
NA	TRBD1	TRBV10-2	TRBJ1-3	CASGTGGSGNTIYF	TGCGCCAGCGGAACAGGGGGCTCTGGAAACACCATATATTTT
NA	NA	TRBV7-4	TRBJ1-2	CASSPPGSGYGYTF	TGTGCCAGCAGCCCCCCGGGGTCGGGCTATGGCTACACCTTC
NA	NA	TRBV19	TRBJ2-7	CASSMNDEQYF	TGTGCCAGTAGTATGAATGACGAGCAGTACTTC
few	NA	TRBV28	TRBJ2-4	CASSGRTLAKNIQYF	TGTGCCAGCTCCGGTAGGACTCTAGCCAAAAACATTCAGTACTTC
NA	TRBD2	TRBV4-1	TRBJ2-1	CASSQESSGGGGTEQFF	TGCGCCAGCAGCCAAGAGAGCTCGGGTGGCGGGGGTACTGAGCAGTTCTTC
NA	NA	TRBV14	TRBJ1-1	CASSRLGGGVLNTEAFF	TGTGCCAGCAGCCGACTCGGTGGGGGGGTCCTGAACACTGAAGCTTTCTTT
NA	NA	TRBV29-1	TRBJ1-2	CSVFGHRSLHGYTF	TGCAGCGTATTCGGACACCGGTCCTTACATGGCTACACCTTC
few	NA	TRBV27	TRBJ2-3	CASSFPRLDGPDTQYF	TGTGCCAGCAGTTTTCCCCGACTAGACGGGCCGGATACGCAGTATTTT
NA	TRBD1	TRBV15	TRBJ1-1	CATSRPVFDTGGTEAFF	TGTGCCACCAGCAGACCCGTTTTCGATACAGGGGGCACTGAAGCTTTCTTT
NA	NA	TRBV12-5	TRBJ1-4	CASGSPETNEKLFF	TGTGCTAGTGGTTCTCCGGAGACTAATGAAAAACTGTTTTTT
few	TRBD1	TRBV23-1	TRBJ2-1	CASSVEGARYNEQFF	TGCGCCAGCAGCGTTGAGGGGGCGCGTTACAATGAGCAGTTCTTC
NA	TRBD2	TRBV20-1	TRBJ2-1	CSARTSGGGPWGEQFF	TGCAGTGCTAGGACTAGCGGGGGGGGCCCGTGGGGTGAGCAGTTCTTC
NA	NA	TRBV6-6	TRBJ1-2	CASISGLPEDGYTF	TGTGCCAGCATCTCGGGACTTCCCGAGGATGGCTACACCTTC
few	NA	TRBV12-3/TRBV12-4	TRBJ1-1	CASIKNGGSSTEAFF	TGTGCCAGCATTAAAAACGGGGGCTCGAGCACTGAAGCTTTCTTT
many	TRBD1	TRBV27	TRBJ1-5	CASSRGTGNQPQHF	TGTGCCAGCAGTCGCGGGACAGGGAATCAGCCCCAGCATTTT
NA	NA	TRBV20-1	TRBJ2-1	CSATEGGGPPDEQFF	TGCAGTGCTACGGAGGGGGGGGGGCCCCCCGATGAGCAGTTCTTC
NA	NA	TRBV6-5	TRBJ1-5	CASRRQINQPQHF	TGTGCCAGCAGAAGACAGATAAATCAGCCCCAGCATTTT
NA	TRBD1	TRBV28	TRBJ1-5	CASRTGGADNQPQHF	TGTGCCAGCAGAACAGGGGGCGCGGACAATCAGCCCCAGCATTTT
NA	NA	TRBV5-1	TRBJ2-1	CASSFEGYWLDEQFF	TGCGCCAGCAGCTTCGAGGGTTATTGGTTAGATGAGCAGTTCTTC
NA	TRBD2	TRBV12-3/TRBV12-4	TRBJ2-3	CASSKRERLAGGSGKSTDTQYF	TGTGCCAGCAGCAAAAGGGAGAGACTAGCGGGGGGGAGTGGAAAAAGCACAGATACGCAGTATTTT
many	TRBD1	TRBV7-2	TRBJ2-1	CASSLGGGRALRQFF	TGTGCCAGCAGCTTAGGAGGGGGCAGGGCCCTCCGGCAGTTCTTC
NA	NA	TRBV15	TRBJ2-2	CATSRPGGMNTGELFF	TGTGCCACCAGCAGACCCGGAGGCATGAACACCGGGGAGCTGTTTTTT
NA	TRBD1	TRBV6-2/TRBV6-3	TRBJ1-1	CASSYPTTGDTEAFF	TGTGCCAGCAGTTACCCCACGACAGGGGACACTGAAGCTTTCTTT
few	NA	TRBV6-1	TRBJ2-3	CASSEARLRATDTQYF	TGTGCCAGCAGTGAAGCGCGTCTCAGAGCCACAGATACGCAGTATTTT
many	NA	TRBV7-9	TRBJ1-4	CASSLFYSSEATNEKLFF	TGTGCCAGCAGCCTCTTTTACTCCTCGGAGGCAACTAATGAAAAACTGTTTTTT
few	TRBD2	TRBV2	TRBJ2-3	CARPGLAADTQYF	TGTGCCAGACCGGGACTAGCGGCAGATACGCAGTATTTT
NA	NA	TRBV12-3/TRBV12-4	TRBJ2-2	CASIPGPYTGELFF	TGTGCCAGCATCCCGGGACCATACACCGGGGAGCTGTTTTTT
NA	TRBD1	TRBV28	TRBJ1-5	CASSLKQGRPQHF	TGTGCCAGCAGTTTGAAACAGGGGAGGCCCCAGCATTTT
once	NA	TRBV5-4	TRBJ1-1	CVSSLGFSKEAFF	TGTGTCAGCAGCTTGGGTTTCTCGAAGGAAGCTTTCTTT
NA	TRBD1	TRBV6-5	TRBJ1-1	CASSSPQGGHTEAFF	TGTGCCAGCAGTTCTCCCCAGGGGGGTCACACTGAAGCTTTCTTT
NA	NA	TRBV4-1	TRBJ1-5	CASSAIGGNQPQHF	TGCGCCAGCAGCGCTATTGGGGGGAATCAGCCCCAGCATTTT
NA	NA	TRBV4-1	TRBJ2-5	CASSLAAIADRQETQYF	TGCGCCAGCAGCTTAGCGGCAATAGCGGACCGCCAAGAGACCCAGTACTTC
NA	NA	TRBV7-2	TRBJ2-1	CASSLIQADYNEQFF	TGTGCCAGCAGCTTAATCCAGGCGGACTACAATGAGCAGTTCTTC
few	TRBD1	TRBV5-4	TRBJ1-1	CASTPGGGMNTEAFF	TGTGCCAGCACCCCCGGAGGGGGCATGAACACTGAAGCTTTCTTT
NA	TRBD2	TRBV20-1	TRBJ2-7	CSARDTSGGHTYEQYF	TGCAGTGCTAGAGATACTAGCGGGGGGCATACCTACGAGCAGTACTTC
NA	NA	TRBV27	TRBJ2-1	CASSSALGHSEQFF	TGTGCCAGCAGTTCGGCGTTGGGGCATAGTGAGCAGTTCTTC
NA	NA	TRBV4-2	TRBJ2-3	CASSQGGRGGLEELFDTDTQYF	TGTGCCAGCAGCCAAGGCGGGCGTGGGGGTTTAGAAGAACTATTCGACACAGATACGCAGTATTTT
NA	NA	TRBV4-1	TRBJ1-2	CASSQEGGAAYGYTF	TGCGCCAGCAGCCAAGAGGGGGGGGCGGCCTATGGCTACACCTTC
NA	NA	TRBV6-6	TRBJ2-5	CASSYSWEGGEYQETQYF	TGTGCCAGCAGTTACTCATGGGAAGGCGGGGAGTACCAAGAGACCCAGTACTTC
NA	TRBD1	TRBV12-3/TRBV12-4	TRBJ1-5	CASSHRTGAYSNQPQHF	TGTGCCAGCAGCCACCGGACAGGGGCCTATAGCAATCAGCCCCAGCATTTT